The 10 T cell receptor beta chains given below trace back to one sample, sequenced in a study of beta chain features in type 1 diabetes. As every portion of the isolated RNA was reverse transcribed, the sequencing read expressed TCRB transcripts. Produced via immunoSEQ multiplex PCR; TCRdb's table is partial and in-frame only. The table includes about 350,000 clones, roughly 21% detected once. Sequencing input: naive CD4+ T cells from blood. The receptor source for this set is a woman aged 18-30 years in good health.

The V gene is TRBV30, the J gene TRBJ2-5; D not certain. V was pared by 4 bases and J by 1 base, with 4 bases between. Germline lookup yields CDR1 GTSNPN and CDR2 SVGIG (reference sequence). This CDR3 contains 11 residues. Here the CDR3 reads CAWMAQETQYF. In nucleotides, the CDR3 is TGTGCCTGGATGGCCCAAGAGACCCAGTACTTC.

The table lists this clone with a few counts. This rearrangement joins TRBV29-1 to TRBJ1-5, with no clear D. The V end lost 2 bases, the J end lost 3 bases, and 8 bases lay between the germline ends. CDR1 and CDR2 (germline): SQVTM, ANQGSEA. The CDR3 runs 13 residues. CDR3 sequence reads: CSVEWAPNQPQHF. CDR3 DNA sequence: TGCAGCGTTGAATGGGCCCCCAATCAGCCCCAGCATTTT.

In its sample, this clone was seen a few times. The chain joins TRBV27 to TRBJ1-5; D gene uncertain. Per the germline V gene, CDR1 is MNHEY and CDR2 is SMNVEV (reference sequence). The CDR3 sequence is 13 residues long. Trimming cost V 10 bases and J 5 bases, with 15 bases left between them. The DNA for the CDR3 is TGTGCCAACAACGCTCGGGGAGATCAGCCCCAGCATTTT. This encodes CANNARGDQPQHF.

The rearrangement joins TRBV4-1 to TRBJ2-5; possibly TRBD2 for D (6 bases). The germline V gene has CDR1 MGHRA and CDR2 YSYEKL. The CDR3 is 13 residues long. Trimming removed 1 base from V and 5 bases from J, with 8 bases in between. The CDR3 loop is CASSQGREETQYF. The DNA of the CDR3 is TGCGCCAGCAGCCAAGGGAGGGAGGAGACCCAGTACTTC.

This clone was picked up a small number of times. This chain connects TRBV6-5 to TRBJ1-3, with D possibly matching TRBD1 (5 bases). Per the germline V gene, CDR1 is MNHEY and CDR2 is SVGAGI. The V and J ends lost 6 bases and 4 bases respectively, with 10 bases between them. This CDR3 has 13 amino acids. The CDR3 DNA follows: TGTGCCAGCAGCCGGGGGGTGGGAAACACCATATATTTT. This sequence encodes CASSRGVGNTIYF.

This chain joins TRBV5-1 and TRBJ1-6, with a tentative D call TRBD1 (6 bases). The CDR3 contains 16 residues. V gave up 5 bases and J gave up 2 bases, with 14 bases separating them. Germline V gene sequence: CDR1 SGHRS, CDR2 YFSETQ. CDR3 DNA: TGCGCCAGCAGACGAACAGGGACCACCTATAATTCACCCCTCCACTTT. Translating it yields CASRRTGTTYNSPLHF.

This chain joins TRBV7-9 and TRBJ2-1; D ambiguous. The ends were cut back, 0 bases at V and 7 bases at J, with 16 bases in the middle. Germline lookup yields CDR1 SEHNR and CDR2 FQNEAQ (reference sequence). The CDR3 runs to 16 residues. The CDR3 spells CASSLAYGLEGNEQFF. As DNA, the CDR3 is TGTGCCAGCAGCTTAGCATATGGCCTAGAAGGAAATGAGCAGTTCTTC. Variable domain in full (rest from reference TRBV7-9 and TRBJ2-1): DTGVSQNPRHKITKRGQNVTFRCDPISEHNRLYWYRQTLGQGPEFLTYFQNEAQLEKSRLLSDRFSAERPKGSFSTLEIQRTEQGDSAMYLCASSLAYGLEGNEQFFGPGTRLTVL.

The genes are TRBV5-1 and TRBJ2-5; 9 nucleotides match TRBD1. V shed 3 bases, J shed 3 bases, and the junction held 3 bases outside the gene matches. This CDR3 is 14 amino acids long. CDR1 is SGHRS and CDR2 is YFSETQ in the germline V gene. DNA for the CDR3: TGCGCCAGCAGCTCCGGGACAGGGAAAGAGACCCAGTACTTC. Translation gives CASSSGTGKETQYF.

V gene TRBV5-4 combines with J gene TRBJ1-2; a possible D gene is TRBD1 (6 bases). CDR1 and CDR2 (germline): SGHNT, YYREEE (reference sequence). The CDR3 spans 13 residues. Trimming removed 0 bases at V and 8 bases at J, with 11 bases between. The CDR3 here is CASSLVEGVGYTF. CDR3 bases: TGTGCCAGCAGCTTGGTAGAGGGGGTGGGCTACACCTTC.

The J gene is TRBJ2-7, the V gene TRBV19; D may be TRBD1 (6 bases). Between the trimmed V and J ends, which lost 4 bases and 2 bases, there was a span of 18 bases. The CDR3 runs to 16 residues. CDR1 and CDR2 (germline): LNHDA, SQIVND (reference sequence). The CDR3 nucleotides read TGTGCCAGTAGTACAATACCCGGGACACAAACCTACGAGCAGTACTTC. Amino acids: CASSTIPGTQTYEQYF.